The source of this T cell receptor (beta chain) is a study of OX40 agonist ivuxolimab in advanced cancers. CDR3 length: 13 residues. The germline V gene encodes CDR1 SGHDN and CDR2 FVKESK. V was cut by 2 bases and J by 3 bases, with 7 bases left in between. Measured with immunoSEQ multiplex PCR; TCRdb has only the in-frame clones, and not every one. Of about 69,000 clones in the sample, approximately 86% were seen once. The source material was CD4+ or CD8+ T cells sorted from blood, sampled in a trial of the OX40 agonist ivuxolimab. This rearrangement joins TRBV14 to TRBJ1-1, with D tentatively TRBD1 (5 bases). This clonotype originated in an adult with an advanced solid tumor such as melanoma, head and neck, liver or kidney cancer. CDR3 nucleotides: TGTGCCAGCAGCCAACCGGGGGACACTGAAGCTTTCTTT. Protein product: CASSQPGDTEAFF.